The entry below gives a single T cell receptor beta chain sequence along with its context. V dropped 4 bases and J dropped 1; count of bases not matched to a gene: 10. Germline CDR1 reads MGHRA; CDR2 reads YSYEKL. This CDR3 has 16 amino acids. Here immunoSEQ multiplex PCR was the method, and the copy in TCRdb shows in-frame clones only, minus some. The data contain a few hundred thousand clones, roughly 84% of them singletons. Cohort allocation depended upon clinical history that participants reported. This sample stems from a study of blood T cell repertoires in COVID-19. Study information: COVID-19 samples, acute and convalescent, were from the United States, Italy and Spain.

The sequence was collected from a woman aged 25 to 39 who had recovered from COVID-19. The chain joins TRBV4-1 to TRBJ2-7; 7 bases map to TRBD1. Sequencing was performed on PBMCs or T cells enriched from blood (not recorded which). The CDR3 reads CASSPTYGTASYEQYF. The DNA for the CDR3 is TGCGCCAGCAGCCCTACCTACGGGACAGCATCCTACGAGCAGTACTTC.